This is a list of T cell receptor beta chains from one sample in a study of blood T cells in healthy people across ages. MiXCR was run by TCRdb on the 5' RACE reads, yielding one entry per CDR3 protein. The sample holds 800,000 to 1,300,000 distinct CDR3 sequences, roughly 24% seen once. This same sample was also taken into another study, of T cells of mothers and their children.

Sequencing was done on a sample of blood. All receptors derive from a girl aged 2 to 10 in good health. Each CDR3 is given with its conserved first and last residue.

v_call: TRBV28; j_call: TRBJ2-3; cdr3_aa: CASSPRKRTGPTSTDTQYF
v_call: TRBV9; j_call: TRBJ1-2; cdr3_aa: CASSVDHGIYGYTF
v_call: TRBV4-1; j_call: TRBJ2-1; cdr3_aa: CASSQEYWHEQFF
v_call: TRBV12-3/TRBV12-4; j_call: TRBJ1-4; cdr3_aa: CASSYRGAREKLFF
v_call: TRBV27; j_call: TRBJ1-1; cdr3_aa: CASSLSGQVGTEAFF
v_call: TRBV7-2; j_call: TRBJ2-7; cdr3_aa: CASSFGPGETYEQYF
v_call: TRBV2; j_call: TRBJ2-1; cdr3_aa: CASNRGGQDEQFF
v_call: TRBV19; j_call: TRBJ2-6; cdr3_aa: CASSWKGANVLTF
v_call: TRBV20-1; j_call: TRBJ2-7; cdr3_aa: CSAPRGYEQYF
v_call: TRBV14; j_call: TRBJ1-1; cdr3_aa: CASSPRGTDMNTEAFF
v_call: TRBV12-3/TRBV12-4; j_call: TRBJ1-3; cdr3_aa: CASSLLTPNTIYF
v_call: TRBV13; j_call: TRBJ2-3; cdr3_aa: CASSLRGDGTDTQYF
v_call: TRBV7-9; j_call: TRBJ2-3; cdr3_aa: CASSFNGGRTDTQYF
v_call: TRBV7-2; j_call: TRBJ1-5; cdr3_aa: CASSLRWNPEGIQPQHF
v_call: TRBV6-5; j_call: TRBJ1-3; cdr3_aa: CASSRRPSSGNTIYF
v_call: TRBV20-1; j_call: TRBJ2-1; cdr3_aa: CSASSQFF
v_call: TRBV9; j_call: TRBJ1-4; cdr3_aa: CASSDRSLGGLFF
v_call: TRBV6-5; j_call: TRBJ1-1; cdr3_aa: CASSYIGQSEAFF
v_call: TRBV9; j_call: TRBJ2-5; cdr3_aa: CASSPRSLETQYF
v_call: TRBV6-1; j_call: .; cdr3_aa: CASSVYRGNSYEQYF
v_call: TRBV7-3; j_call: TRBJ2-6; cdr3_aa: CASSFLRVELSGANVLTF
v_call: TRBV18; j_call: TRBJ1-5; cdr3_aa: CASSPELNQPQHF
v_call: TRBV29-1; j_call: TRBJ2-1; cdr3_aa: CSGAPTRGTEYNEQFF
v_call: TRBV3-1; j_call: TRBJ2-5; cdr3_aa: CASNNPARGGETQYF
v_call: TRBV3-1; j_call: TRBJ2-5; cdr3_aa: CASSQGTQRETQYF
v_call: TRBV4-1; j_call: TRBJ2-7; cdr3_aa: CASSQGPLVDEQYF
v_call: TRBV9; j_call: TRBJ2-4; cdr3_aa: CASSVGVIAKNIQYF
v_call: TRBV7-9; j_call: TRBJ1-1; cdr3_aa: CASSLLGGYTEAFF
v_call: TRBV7-9; j_call: TRBJ2-5; cdr3_aa: CASSIDLRAVGYQETQYF
v_call: TRBV7-9; j_call: TRBJ2-3; cdr3_aa: CASSPGLAGGEDTQYF
v_call: TRBV12-3/TRBV12-4; j_call: TRBJ1-1; cdr3_aa: CASHGPRRAFF
v_call: TRBV29-1; j_call: TRBJ2-1; cdr3_aa: CSVAMVLGNDEQFF
v_call: TRBV24-1; j_call: TRBJ2-1; cdr3_aa: CATRDAGDEQFF
v_call: TRBV28; j_call: TRBJ1-5; cdr3_aa: CASSLDTAFGPQHF
v_call: TRBV12-3/TRBV12-4; j_call: TRBJ2-1; cdr3_aa: CASSLEWTGKANEQFF
v_call: TRBV12-3/TRBV12-4; j_call: TRBJ1-2; cdr3_aa: CASSRGTADGYTF
v_call: TRBV5-5; j_call: TRBJ1-2; cdr3_aa: CASSLAGTGSGYTF